The present entry profiles one T cell receptor beta chain with its context. Its specificity is unknown. This specimen belongs to a study of radiation and T cells in renal cell carcinoma. Findings and limits, study-wide: Dominant CDR3 motifs were more common in irradiated tumors than controls.

The treatment was: treatment-naive control, cytoreductive nephrectomy. Control samples are tumors resected by cytoreductive nephrectomy without prior radiation. Clones were sequenced by immunoSEQ multiplex PCR, and TCRdb holds only the in-frame ones, with some missing. The table lists approximately 9,400 clones, nearly 60% of them singletons, with less than 10% in the top ten. V gave up 6 bases and J gave up 11 bases; unmatched junction bases: 15. Looked up from germline, CDR1 is MNHNS and CDR2 is SASEGT. The CDR3 has 14 residues. Specimen: tumor tissue, collected from a patient whose treatment was nephrectomy without radiotherapy. The clonotype was recovered from a man aged 35 to 55 with renal cell carcinoma. The chain combines TRBV6-1 with TRBJ2-7, with 8 bases matching TRBD1. This chain's CDR3 is CASRRTGLGPREYF. CDR3 in DNA: TGTGCCAGCAGGAGGACAGGGCTAGGTCCCCGGGAGTACTTC.